Shown below are 27 T cell receptor beta chains from a single sample sequenced in a study of naive and memory T cell subsets. Two oligonucleotides, mixed equimolar, formed the beta constant-region primer covering TRBC1 and TRBC2. The ligated cDNA underwent four PCR rounds using SP2 and nested alpha and beta constant-region primers. TCRdb re-called the UMI-ligation and nested PCR reads with MiXCR, one entry per CDR3 protein. The table includes some 110,000 distinct CDR3 sequences, roughly 36% detected once. The sequencing input was central memory CD4+ T cells from blood. These receptors were taken from a human donor in good health.

This chain links TRBV18 with TRBJ1-2; D is undetermined. CDR1 and CDR2 from the germline V gene are KGHSH and LQKENI. V was shortened by 4 bases and J by 0 bases, with 9 bases between the two germline ends. CDR3 length: 14 amino acids. CDR3 in DNA: TGTGCCAGCTCACTTACCGGGCCTAACTATGGCTACACCTTC. It is translated as CASSLTGPNYGYTF.

This clonotype was counted a few times. The chain uses TRBV6-2 or TRBV6-3 and TRBJ2-1, with D hard to call. Germline CDR1 is MNHEY and CDR2 is SVGEGT. There are 14 residues in the CDR3. The V gene lost 2 bases and the J gene lost 5 bases, with 10 bases spanning the gap. The CDR3 DNA reads as TGTGCCAGCAGTTACCGACTCAAGGACAATGAGCAGTTCTTC. As protein: CASSYRLKDNEQFF.

The gene calls are TRBV29-1 and TRBJ2-3; 11 bases map to TRBD2. V trimming: 6 bases; J trimming: 8 bases; junction bases outside the gene matches: 7. Per the germline V gene, CDR1 is SQVTM and CDR2 is ANQGSEA. The CDR3 covers 13 residues. CDR3 in amino acids: CSVDLAGGATQYF. CDR3 sequence (DNA): TGCAGCGTAGATCTAGCGGGAGGAGCTACGCAGTATTTT.

The chain carries TRBV5-4 and TRBJ1-1; unclear D gene. The CDR3 totals 14 residues. CDR1 is SGHNT and CDR2 is YYREEE in the germline V gene (reference sequence). Deletions cut 1 base from V and 1 base from J, with 8 bases between. CDR3 sequence (DNA): TGTGCCAGCAGCTTGAAGCTACCGAACACTGAAGCTTTCTTT. Translating gives CASSLKLPNTEAFF. Full variable domain (remainder filled in from reference TRBV5-4 and TRBJ1-1): ETGVTQSPTHLIKTRGQQVTLRCSSQSGHNTVSWYQQALGQGPQFIFQYYREEENGRGNFPPRFSGLQFPNYSSELNVNALELDDSALYLCASSLKLPNTEAFFGQGTRLTVV.

This clonotype came up many times. V gene TRBV6-1 combines with J gene TRBJ1-6; a possible D gene is TRBD1 (5 bases). CDR3 length equals 14 residues. Trimming removed 7 bases from V and 0 bases from J, with 7 bases in between. Germline CDR1 MNHNS, CDR2 SASEGT. The CDR3 coding sequence is TGTGCCAGCACGGGGCGCTCCTATAATTCACCCCTCCACTTT. Translated: CASTGRSYNSPLHF.

The chain joins TRBV6-1 to TRBJ2-5, with 12 nucleotides matching TRBD2. This CDR3 is built from 15 residues. The germline CDR1 and CDR2 sequences are MNHNS and SASEGT. J lost 5 bases, V lost 5 bases, and 6 bases had no gene match. The CDR3 here is CASSSRLAGEETQYF. The CDR3 DNA sequence: TGTGCCAGCAGTTCACGACTAGCGGGAGAGGAGACCCAGTACTTC.

The V and J genes are TRBV7-9 and TRBJ2-1; possibly TRBD2 for D (6 bases). The V end lost 1 base, the J end lost 4 bases, and 14 bases lay between the germline ends. The germline V gene encodes CDR1 SEHNR and CDR2 FQNEAQ (reference sequence). This CDR3 is 16 amino acids long. The CDR3 loop reads CASSLEGGTSYNEQFF. The CDR3 DNA follows: TGTGCCAGCAGCTTAGAAGGCGGGACTTCTTACAATGAGCAGTTCTTC.

This clonotype turned up a few times. V is TRBV9 and J is TRBJ1-3, with D perhaps matching TRBD1 (5 bases). Germline V gives CDR1 SGDLS, CDR2 YYNGEE. V was shortened by 4 bases and J by 2 bases, with 16 bases between the two germline ends. The CDR3 is 16 amino acids. The CDR3 sequence: CASSPRHGGAGNTIYF. The CDR3 DNA reads TGTGCCAGCAGCCCCCGACATGGGGGGGCTGGAAACACCATATATTTT.

The chain has TRBV15 and TRBJ2-3; D is unclear. This CDR3 spans 12 amino acids. V lost 5 bases and J 0 bases, leaving 3 bases between the germline ends. Per germline, CDR1 LNHNV and CDR2 YYDKDF (reference sequence). CDR3 coding DNA: TGTGCCACCAGCCCCAGCACAGATACGCAGTATTTT. This gives the protein CATSPSTDTQYF.

J is TRBJ1-4 and V is TRBV2; D gene uncertain. CDR3 length equals 16 residues. From germline, CDR1 is SNHLY and CDR2 FYNNEI. Trimming cost V 0 bases and J 3 bases, with 11 bases left between them. The CDR3: CASSEALIAANEKLFF. The DNA of the CDR3 is TGTGCCAGCAGTGAAGCGCTTATTGCGGCTAATGAAAAACTGTTTTTT.

This clonotype has only a few counts. This chain connects TRBV28 to TRBJ2-7, with 15 bases that match TRBD2. Germline CDR1 is MDHEN and CDR2 is SYDVKM. V gave up 2 bases and J gave up 7 bases; unmatched junction bases: 3. The CDR3 spans 15 residues. The CDR3 spells CASSLGTSGRSEQYF. The DNA of the CDR3 is TGTGCCAGCAGTTTAGGGACTAGCGGGAGGAGTGAGCAGTACTTC.

The chain is built from TRBV28 and TRBJ2-1; tentatively, D is TRBD2 (6 bases). CDR1 and CDR2 (germline): MDHEN, SYDVKM. Trimming removed 10 bases at V and 2 bases at J, with 15 bases between. The CDR3 runs 14 residues. The CDR3 DNA sequence: TGTGCCATATCGACCGGGACTCCCTACAATGAGCAGTTCTTC. Translating gives CAISTGTPYNEQFF.

This clonotype was counted many times. The chain couples TRBV19 to TRBJ2-7, with 12 positions matching TRBD2. Germline assignment: CDR1 LNHDA and CDR2 SQIVND (reference sequence). The CDR3 runs 16 residues. Unmatched junction bases numbered 8, after V lost 5 bases and J lost 3 bases. This chain's CDR3 is CASSFSGTSGRYEQYF. In nucleotides, the CDR3 is TGTGCCAGTAGTTTCTCCGGGACTAGCGGGCGCTACGAGCAGTACTTC. Filled out from reference TRBV19 and TRBJ2-7, the complete variable domain reads DGGITQSPKYLFRKEGQNVTLSCEQNLNHDAMYWYRQDPGQGLRLIYYSQIVNDFQKGDIAEGYSVSREKKESFPLTVTSAQKNPTAFYLCASSFSGTSGRYEQYFGPGTRLTVT.

The CDR3 bases are TGTGCCAGCAGCCCGGGCGGTAGCAATCAGCCCCAGCATTTT. Amino acid sequence: CASSPGGSNQPQHF. This chain joins TRBV7-2 and TRBJ1-5; D is unresolved. Germline V CDR1 and CDR2: SGHTA, FQGNSA. The CDR3 contains 14 residues. With 5 bases removed from V and 0 bases from J, the gap between germline ends came to 8 bases.

The table lists this clonotype with a few counts. The genes are TRBV15 and TRBJ2-3; D perhaps matches TRBD2 (6 bases). Trimming took 3 bases from V and 4 from J, leaving 20 bases between them. Germline V gene sequence: CDR1 LNHNV, CDR2 YYDKDF (reference sequence). The length of the CDR3 is 17 residues. CDR3 residues: CATSRGWSPRGADTQYF. CDR3 nucleotide sequence: TGTGCCACCAGCAGGGGCTGGAGCCCGCGGGGTGCAGATACGCAGTATTTT.

This clonotype has only a few counts. V and J are TRBV12-3 or TRBV12-4 and TRBJ1-1; 8 positions agree with TRBD1. With V trimmed by 6 bases and J by 0 bases, 6 bases remained unmatched. The length of the CDR3 is 15 residues. CDR3: CASRRQGKMNTEAFF. The CDR3 DNA sequence: TGTGCCAGCAGGCGACAGGGGAAGATGAACACTGAAGCTTTCTTT.

With respect to this clonotype: At one end the junction does not follow the germline gene, possibly because of a read error. The gene calls are TRBV11-3 and TRBJ2-1; no definite D call. CDR3 length: 15 amino acids. Germline V CDR1 and CDR2: SGHNT, YENEEA. CDR3 amino acids: CASSLGLSSYKEQFF. In DNA, the CDR3 is TGTGCCAGCAGCTTAGGGCTCAGCTCCTACAAAGAGCAGTTCTTC.

V is TRBV6-5 and J is TRBJ2-3, with D possibly matching TRBD2 (6 bases). The CDR3 runs to 13 residues. V dropped 6 bases and J dropped 2 bases, with 9 bases sitting between them. The germline gives CDR1 MNHEY, CDR2 SVGAGI. CDR3 nucleotide sequence: TGTGCCAGCAGGAGGGACTCCACAGATACGCAGTATTTT. It encodes CASRRDSTDTQYF.

This clonotype was detected many times. The J gene is TRBJ2-3, the V gene TRBV10-3; 7 bases align to TRBD1. This CDR3 comprises 17 residues. The junction had 12 bases not matched to a gene; V was cut back by 6 bases and J by 0 bases. In germline, CDR1 is ENHRY, CDR2 SYGVKD. The DNA of the CDR3 is TGTGCCATCAGCAACTCTAGACAGGGCCTAAGCACAGATACGCAGTATTTT. Its protein is CAISNSRQGLSTDTQYF.

The sample holds a few counts of this clonotype. The V and J genes are TRBV14 and TRBJ1-1; D is possibly TRBD1 (5 bases). The CDR3 consists of 15 residues. Trimming pared 0 bases from V and 5 bases from J, leaving 13 bases between. Germline CDR1 and CDR2: SGHDN and FVKESK. Here the CDR3 reads CASSQDKGRRTEAFF. CDR3 coding DNA: TGTGCCAGCAGCCAAGATAAGGGGCGCCGAACTGAAGCTTTCTTT. The variable domain in full, completed from reference TRBV14 and TRBJ1-1, reads EAGVTQFPSHSVIEKGQTVTLRCDPISGHDNLYWYRRVMGKEIKFLLHFVKESKQDESGMPNNRFLAERTGGTYSTLKVQPAELEDSGVYFCASSQDKGRRTEAFFGQGTRLTVV.

This clonotype occurred a few times. The rearrangement joins TRBV18 to TRBJ2-4, with unresolved D. Germline values: CDR1 KGHSH, CDR2 LQKENI. This CDR3 has 13 amino acids. Trimming took 2 bases from V and 7 from J, leaving 9 bases between them. CDR3 in DNA: TGTGCCAGCTCACCAGGGTCGGGCAACATTCAGTACTTC. This encodes CASSPGSGNIQYF.

The chain carries TRBV6-5 and TRBJ2-1, with 7 bases matching TRBD1. J lost 8 bases, V lost 2 bases, and 6 bases had no gene match. CDR3 size: 14 residues. In germline, CDR1 is MNHEY, CDR2 SVGAGI. CDR3 coding DNA: TGTGCCAGCAGTTACCAAAAGACAGGGTATGAGCAGTTCTTC. Protein sequence: CASSYQKTGYEQFF.

This chain connects TRBV5-6 to TRBJ2-1; 7 nucleotides match TRBD1. Per the germline V gene, CDR1 is SGHDT and CDR2 is YYEEEE. V lost 0 bases to trimming and J lost 4 bases; unmatched junction nucleotides: 4. This CDR3 is built from 15 residues. The CDR3 nucleotides read TGTGCCAGCAGCTTGGACAGGGGATCGTACAATGAGCAGTTCTTC. It is translated as CASSLDRGSYNEQFF.

A single count supports this clonotype. The V and J genes are TRBV27 and TRBJ2-1; D tentatively fits TRBD1 or TRBD2 (5 bases each). Germline CDR1 reads MNHEY; CDR2 reads SMNVEV (reference sequence). Trimming took 5 bases from V and 3 from J, leaving 14 bases between them. The length of the CDR3 is 15 residues. The CDR3 reads CASSPRDPYYNEQFF. The CDR3 region has the DNA TGTGCCAGCAGTCCCAGGGACCCCTACTACAATGAGCAGTTCTTC.

This chain connects TRBV28 to TRBJ2-2; possibly TRBD1 for D (6 bases). Germline V lookup: CDR1 MDHEN, CDR2 SYDVKM. This CDR3 comprises 15 residues. Between the trimmed V and J ends, which lost 6 bases and 3 bases, there was a span of 14 bases. The CDR3, as DNA: TGTGCCAGCAGCCACGGCCGGACAGACACCGGGGAGCTGTTTTTT. Translated, it gives CASSHGRTDTGELFF.

This clonotype was detected only a few times. The chain uses TRBV6-2 or TRBV6-3 and TRBJ2-3; 15 nucleotides agree with TRBD2. CDR3 length equals 20 residues. The J segment lost 5 bases and the V segment lost 4 bases, leaving 16 bases of the junction unmatched. The germline V gene encodes CDR1 MNHEY and CDR2 SVGEGT. Here the CDR3 reads CASSFPGLAGGLEVGDTQYF. CDR3 bases: TGTGCCAGCAGTTTCCCCGGACTAGCGGGAGGGCTCGAAGTCGGAGATACGCAGTATTTT.

This chain links TRBV5-6 with TRBJ1-5; a weak D match, TRBD1 (6 bases). This CDR3 comprises 16 residues. V was shortened by 4 bases and J by 2 bases, with 16 bases between the two germline ends. From germline, CDR1 is SGHDT and CDR2 YYEEEE. CDR3 sequence (DNA): TGTGCCAGCAGCCGAAAAACAGGGAGAGGCAATCAGCCCCAGCATTTT. Translated: CASSRKTGRGNQPQHF.